Following are 15 T cell receptor beta chains from one sample sequenced in a study of blood T cell repertoires in COVID-19 (dated by TCRdb to about 2020). The method was the immunoSEQ multiplex PCR assay. TCRdb carries this immuneACCESS record with in-frame sequences only. Its versions omit some clonotypes, under half of them owing to an unresolved V gene in the studies checked, with the rest unexplained. The sample table contains approximately 150,000 clones; only one count was recorded for about four fifths of them. The top ten clonotypes cover less than 20% of the sample. Sequencing was performed on PBMCs or T cells enriched from blood (not recorded which). Every receptor here comes from a man between 60 and 70 years old who had recovered from COVID-19.

This clone appeared a few times. The gene calls are TRBV5-6 and TRBJ1-2, with 9 bases that match TRBD1. The CDR3 runs to 15 residues. The germline gives CDR1 SGHDT, CDR2 YYEEEE. V shed 4 bases and J 2 bases; nucleotides not matched to a gene: 6. The CDR3 loop reads CASSLGDRENYGYTF. The CDR3 DNA reads TGTGCCAGCAGCCTTGGGGACAGGGAAAACTATGGCTACACCTTC. The whole variable domain, filled in from reference TRBV5-6 and TRBJ1-2, reads DAGVTQSPTHLIKTRGQQVTLRCSPKSGHDTVSWYQQALGQGPQFIFQYYEEEERQRGNFPDRFSGHQFPNYSSELNVNALLLGDSALYLCASSLGDRENYGYTFGSGTRLTVV.

CDR3 amino acids: CASSQVRGNTEAFF. The CDR3 coding sequence is TGTGCCAGCAGCCAAGTTCGGGGGAACACTGAAGCTTTCTTT. The chain links TRBV4-2 to TRBJ1-1; the D is unclear. This CDR3 is built from 14 residues. V shed 1 base and J shed 1 base, with 7 bases lying between them. Germline assignment: CDR1 LGHNA and CDR2 YNFKEQ.

This chain joins TRBV2 and TRBJ1-5; 8 nucleotides align to TRBD1. The CDR3 consists of 14 residues. The trim removed 5 bases at V and 5 bases at J, leaving 5 bases unmatched. Germline V gene lookup returns CDR1 SNHLY and CDR2 FYNNEI. The CDR3 sequence: CASSSDREDQPQHF. The DNA for the CDR3 is TGTGCCAGCAGTTCGGACAGGGAGGATCAGCCCCAGCATTTT.

The V call is TRBV29-1, the J call TRBJ2-3, with 13 bases that match TRBD2. The CDR3 loop spans 17 amino acids. V lost 3 bases and J lost 0; bases outside the gene matches: 6. Per germline, CDR1 SQVTM and CDR2 ANQGSEA. The CDR3 here is CSVEGLAGIASTDTQYF. For the CDR3, the DNA is TGCAGCGTTGAGGGACTAGCGGGGATAGCTAGCACAGATACGCAGTATTTT.

With respect to this clone: The same CDR3 also results from other DNA sequences found in this sample. The chain carries TRBV5-4 and TRBJ1-4; D call uncertain. Germline assignment: CDR1 SGHNT and CDR2 YYREEE (reference sequence). The CDR3 contains 13 residues. V shed 4 bases and J shed 8 bases, with 12 bases lying between them. In nucleotides, the CDR3 is TGTGCCAGCAGCCTACCCCCGACAGAAAAACTGTTTTTT. Translating gives CASSLPPTEKLFF.

The chain uses TRBV28 and TRBJ1-6; 9 bases are a match to TRBD1. Germline CDR1 MDHEN, CDR2 SYDVKM. The junction had 12 bases not matched to a gene; V was cut back by 8 bases and J by 1 base. The CDR3 runs to 18 residues. Written as DNA, the CDR3 is TGTGCCAGCGGAAAAAACGACAGGGGGTTATCCTATAATTCACCCCTCCACTTT. Translation gives CASGKNDRGLSYNSPLHF.

J is TRBJ1-2 and V is TRBV3-1 (or the pseudogene TRBV3-2); D is unclear. Germline V CDR1 and CDR2: LGHDT, YNNKEL (reference sequence). The germline V and J ends were trimmed by 2 bases and 0 bases, with 4 bases remaining between them. The CDR3 runs 13 residues. The CDR3 DNA sequence: TGTGCCAGCAGCCAACCAGCTAACTATGGCTACACCTTC. This encodes CASSQPANYGYTF.

This clone was counted a few times. The chain joins TRBV30 to TRBJ1-1; possible D gene TRBD1, 6 bases. V shed 3 bases and J shed 0 bases, with 8 bases lying between them. CDR1 GTSNPN and CDR2 SVGIG come from the germline V gene (reference sequence). The CDR3 has 13 amino acids. The CDR3 spells CAWRDSLNTEAFF. The CDR3 DNA is TGTGCCTGGAGGGACAGCTTGAACACTGAAGCTTTCTTT.

This clone occurred a few times. This chain connects TRBV24-1 to TRBJ2-1; TRBD2 agrees at 11 bases. V shed 3 bases and J 6 bases; nucleotides not matched to a gene: 6. Per the germline V gene, CDR1 is KGHDR and CDR2 is SFDVKD. The CDR3 contains 16 residues. CDR3 sequence (DNA): TGTGCCACCAGTGATCGGACTAGCGGGCTACTCAATGAGCAGTTCTTC. It translates to CATSDRTSGLLNEQFF.

This chain connects TRBV11-2 to TRBJ2-7; D is undetermined. This CDR3 has 15 residues. The V gene's germline CDR1 is SGHAT and CDR2 FQNNGV. V was pared by 5 bases and J by 4 bases, with 18 bases between. CDR3 in amino acids: CASSPIARAEYEQYF. The CDR3 nucleotides are TGTGCCAGCAGCCCTATAGCCCGAGCCGAATACGAGCAGTACTTC. The variable domain in full, completed from reference TRBV11-2 and TRBJ2-7, reads EAGVAQSPRYKIIEKRQSVAFWCNPISGHATLYWYQQILGQGPKLLIQFQNNGVVDDSQLPKDRFSAERLKGVDSTLKIQPAKLEDSAVYLCASSPIARAEYEQYFGPGTRLTVT.

The chain links TRBV7-9 to TRBJ1-3; no definite D call. There are 16 residues in the CDR3. Per germline, CDR1 SEHNR and CDR2 FQNEAQ (reference sequence). V lost 0 bases and J 6 bases, leaving 15 bases between the germline ends. CDR3 protein: CASSLALLRASNTIYF. Written as DNA, the CDR3 is TGTGCCAGCAGCTTAGCCCTCCTGCGGGCATCAAACACCATATATTTT. Combining the CDR3 with reference TRBV7-9 and TRBJ1-3 gives the whole variable domain DTGVSQNPRHKITKRGQNVTFRCDPISEHNRLYWYRQTLGQGPEFLTYFQNEAQLEKSRLLSDRFSAERPKGSFSTLEIQRTEQGDSAMYLCASSLALLRASNTIYFGEGSWLTVV.

This clone has at least ten counts. This sequence joins TRBV24-1 and TRBJ2-7, with TRBD2 matching 10 bases. Per the germline V gene, CDR1 is KGHDR and CDR2 is SFDVKD. V lost 8 bases to trimming and J lost 4 bases; unmatched junction nucleotides: 4. There are 13 residues in the CDR3. This CDR3 is CATMASGGYEQYF. CDR3 coding DNA: TGTGCCACCATGGCTAGCGGGGGATACGAGCAGTACTTC.

Many counts were recorded for this clone. The V gene is TRBV5-6, the J gene TRBJ1-6; a weak D match, TRBD1 (6 bases). The V and J ends lost 0 bases and 12 bases respectively, with 13 bases between them. CDR1 and CDR2 from the germline V gene are SGHDT and YYEEEE. This CDR3 region has 14 residues. DNA of the CDR3: TGTGCCAGCAGCTTGGGACAGGTGGTAGGACCCCTCCACTTT. Protein product: CASSLGQVVGPLHF.

This clone was picked up a small number of times. The genes are TRBV19 and TRBJ2-1, with 7 bases lining up with TRBD1. Trimming at V came to 7 bases and at J to 7 bases, leaving 16 bases not matched to a gene. Germline V gene data show CDR1 as LNHDA and CDR2 as SQIVND (reference sequence). CDR3 size: 16 residues. CDR3 protein: CASTSLSGTAANEQFF. The CDR3 bases are TGTGCCAGTACCAGTCTATCCGGGACAGCGGCTAATGAGCAGTTCTTC.

The sample holds one count of this clone. The genes are TRBV29-1 and TRBJ1-2; weak D call: TRBD1 (5 bases). Trimming took off 4 bases at V and 0 bases at J, with 24 bases between the two ends. The CDR3 loop spans 18 amino acids. The germline V gene has CDR1 SQVTM and CDR2 ANQGSEA. In nucleotides, the CDR3 is TGCAGCGTTGTATTTTGGGATAGGGGCCCCTTAGCTAACTATGGCTACACCTTC. Its translation is CSVVFWDRGPLANYGYTF.